This entry describes one T cell receptor (beta chain). Its antigen is not yet known. One base away there is no much larger clone; base qualities are not given. TCRbeta CDR3 regions were sequenced with the immunoSEQ Assay. After extraction, genomic DNA underwent amplification by bias-controlled multiplex PCR, followed by high-throughput sequencing. The study's processing was this. To quantify the absolute abundance of each unique TCRbeta CDR3 region, sequences were collapsed and filtered. Usable DNA was measured by amplifying reference genes present in all nucleated cells, and TCRbeta template counts were normalized to that usable DNA to estimate T cell fraction. Repertoire TCRs were annotated as SARS-CoV-2-specific when V gene, CDR3 amino acid sequence and J gene were exactly matched to a known reactive TCR set. MIRA supplied the reference SARS-CoV-2 TCR set, which was filtered for enrichment in COVID-19-positive ImmuneCODE repertoires so that public or cross-reactive TCRs were removed. Using the MIRA antigens, annotated TCRs were further analysed by specific ORF or by position within an ORF. Breadth was defined as the number of annotated unique rearrangements divided by the total number of unique productive rearrangements, and depth was defined as the summed frequency of the annotated unique rearrangements. Two-sided Wilcoxon rank-sum tests were applied when comparing TCR breadth between groups. TCRdb obtained this table from immuneACCESS and retained in-frame rearrangements with V and J assigned. These tables miss some clones; where compared with another copy, unresolved V genes account for less than half of the shortfall, and the remainder is unexplained. V and J calls and clone size are copied from that table; D and trimming were computed from the DNA. The sample contains fewer than 500,000 clones, 89% of them found a single time. The ten biggest clones cover roughly 2.5% of the sample.

These data belong to a study of Ad26.COV2.S vaccination and SARS-CoV-2 variants (dated by TCRdb to the early 2020s). Background on the whole study: Donors in the vaccine arm were drawn from COV1001, a phase I-IIa trial of Ad26.COV2.S in healthy adults that was multicentre, randomized, double-blind and placebo-controlled. Ad26.COV2.S was administered intramuscularly at a dose of 5x10^10 or 1x10^11 viral particles, either as one shot or as two shots given 56 days apart. The TCR-sequenced set comprised roughly 30 samples: approximately 20 Ad26.COV2.S vaccine recipients, 5 placebo recipients and 8 SARS-CoV-2 convalescent individuals. Investigators did not know the trial group allocation while performing experiments and assessing outcomes. Participants in the trial were split at random into five groups of five each, receiving low-dose or high-dose Ad26.COV2.S once or twice, or else placebo on both occasions. TCRbeta repertoire sequencing was used to assess the specificity and breadth of SARS-CoV-2-reactive T cell receptors after Ad26.COV2.S vaccination. Study-level results and caveats: The study lacked the statistical power to compare responses across vaccine doses or regimens. Comparable non-spike TCR breadth was observed between vaccine and placebo recipients, consistent with only spike being contained in the vaccine. Ad26.COV2.S recipients had higher spike-specific TCR breadth than placebo recipients (P = 0.0014). The authors noted that the TCR breadth and depth analyses may have underestimated total T cell responses. After vaccination, substantial breadth of spike-specific CD8+ and CD4+ T cell responses was reported.

The treatment or condition label, read with the paper, signifies: approximately 18 received Ad26.COV2.S at low or high dose, single or two shots; about five received placebo; per-sample allocation not given. Repertoires of vaccine and placebo recipients were sequenced from samples taken on day 63 after the first injection. Between 29 July and 7 August 2020, Cohort 1b enrolled fewer than 30 adults aged 18-55 years at one site in Boston, USA. Ad26.COV2.S consisted of a replication-incompetent adenovirus type 26 vector by which a prefusion-stabilized SARS-CoV-2 spike protein from the original Wuhan strain was expressed. The source was peripheral blood, collected in a trial of Ad26.COV2.S vaccine versus placebo. The sequence was obtained from a person aged 18 to 65 who received the Ad26.COV2.S COVID-19 vaccine or a placebo.

The CDR3 protein sequence reads: CASSLTQAAGHEQFF. Here is the DNA: TGTGCCAGCAGTTTGACTCAGGCCGCGGGCCATGAGCAGTTCTTC. The rearrangement joined TRBV6-5 to TRBJ2-1; the D segment could be TRBD2, given 5 matching bases. V is shortened by 4 bases, J by 8 bases, and the region joining them spans 18 bases. From a lookup of the germline V gene, CDR1 and CDR2 are MNHEY and SVGAGI. The CDR3 starts with the cysteine, ends with the phenylalanine, and has 15 residues. The retained sequence is limited to the CDR3, 45 bases, with the frame set at the first base.